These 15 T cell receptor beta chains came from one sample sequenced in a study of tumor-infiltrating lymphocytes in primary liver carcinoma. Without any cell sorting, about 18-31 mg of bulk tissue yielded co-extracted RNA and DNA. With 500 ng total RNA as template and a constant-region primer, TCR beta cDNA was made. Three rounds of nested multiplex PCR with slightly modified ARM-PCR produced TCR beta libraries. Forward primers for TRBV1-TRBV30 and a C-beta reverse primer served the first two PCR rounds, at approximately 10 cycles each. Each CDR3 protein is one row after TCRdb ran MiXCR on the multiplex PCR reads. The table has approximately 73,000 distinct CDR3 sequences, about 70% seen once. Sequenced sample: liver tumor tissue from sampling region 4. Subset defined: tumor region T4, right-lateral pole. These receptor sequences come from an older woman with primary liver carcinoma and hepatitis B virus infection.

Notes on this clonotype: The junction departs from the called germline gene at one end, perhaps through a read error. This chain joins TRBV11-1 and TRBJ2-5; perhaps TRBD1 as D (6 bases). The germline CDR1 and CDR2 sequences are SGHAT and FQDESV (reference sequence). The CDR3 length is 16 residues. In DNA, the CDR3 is TGTGCCAGCAGTATCGGGACAATTTTCGCCCATGAGACCCAATACTTC. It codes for CASSIGTIFAHETQYF.

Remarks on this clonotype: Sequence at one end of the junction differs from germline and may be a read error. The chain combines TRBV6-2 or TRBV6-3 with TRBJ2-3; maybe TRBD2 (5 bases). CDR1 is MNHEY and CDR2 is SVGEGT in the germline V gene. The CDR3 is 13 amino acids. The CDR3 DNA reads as TGTGCCAGCATTCACTCTAGCACAGATACGCACTATTTT. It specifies CASIHSSTDTHYF.

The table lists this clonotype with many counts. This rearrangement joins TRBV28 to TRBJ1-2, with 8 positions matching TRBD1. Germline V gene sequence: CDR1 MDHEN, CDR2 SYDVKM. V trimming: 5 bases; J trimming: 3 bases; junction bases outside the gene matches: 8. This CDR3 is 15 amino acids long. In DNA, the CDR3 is TGTGCCAGCAGTCCTATAGACAGGGGTCACTATGGCTACACCTTC. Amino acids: CASSPIDRGHYGYTF.

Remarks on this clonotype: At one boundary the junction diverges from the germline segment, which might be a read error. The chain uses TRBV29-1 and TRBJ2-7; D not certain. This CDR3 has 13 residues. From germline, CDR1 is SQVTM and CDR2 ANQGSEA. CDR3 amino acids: CSVEEWEPYEQYF. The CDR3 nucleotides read TGCAGTGTTGAAGAGTGGGAACCCTACGAGCAGTACTTC.

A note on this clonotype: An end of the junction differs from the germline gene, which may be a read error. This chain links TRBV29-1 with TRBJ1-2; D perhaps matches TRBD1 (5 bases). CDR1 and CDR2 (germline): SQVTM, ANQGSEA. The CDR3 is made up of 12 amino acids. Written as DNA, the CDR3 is TGCAGCGTTATAAAGACAGACTATGGCTACATCTTC. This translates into CSVIKTDYGYIF.

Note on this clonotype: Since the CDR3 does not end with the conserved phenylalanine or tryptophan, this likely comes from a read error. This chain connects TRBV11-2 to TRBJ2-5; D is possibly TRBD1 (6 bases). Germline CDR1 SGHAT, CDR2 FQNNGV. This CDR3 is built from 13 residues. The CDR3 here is CVSSLESRGTQYL. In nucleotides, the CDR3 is TGTGTCAGCAGCTTAGAATCCAGGGGGACCCAGTACCTC.

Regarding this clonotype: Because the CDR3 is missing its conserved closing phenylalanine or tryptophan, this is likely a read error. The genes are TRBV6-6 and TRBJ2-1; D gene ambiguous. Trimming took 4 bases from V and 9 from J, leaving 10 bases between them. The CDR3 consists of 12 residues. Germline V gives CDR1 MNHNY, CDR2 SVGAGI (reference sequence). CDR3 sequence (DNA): TGTGCCAGCAGTTGCCCGGGTGCTGAGCAGTTCATC. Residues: CASSCPGAEQFI.

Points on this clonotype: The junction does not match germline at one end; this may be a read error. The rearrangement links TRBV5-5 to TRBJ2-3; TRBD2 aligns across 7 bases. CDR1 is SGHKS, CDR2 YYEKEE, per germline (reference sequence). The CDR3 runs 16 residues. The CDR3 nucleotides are TGTACCAGCAGCTTGGGCGTTGCGGGAGTGGTCGATACGCGGTATTTT. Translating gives CTSSLGVAGVVDTRYF.

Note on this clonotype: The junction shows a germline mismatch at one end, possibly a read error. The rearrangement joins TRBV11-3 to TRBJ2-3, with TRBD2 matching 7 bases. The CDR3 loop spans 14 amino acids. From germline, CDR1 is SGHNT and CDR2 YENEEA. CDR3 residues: CASSFMTSIDPQYF. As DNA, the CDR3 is TGTGCCAGCAGCTTCATGACTAGCATAGATCCGCAGTATTTT.

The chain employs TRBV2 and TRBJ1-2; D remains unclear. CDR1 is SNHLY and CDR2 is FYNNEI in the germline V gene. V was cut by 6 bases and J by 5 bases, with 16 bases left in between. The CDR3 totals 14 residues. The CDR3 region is CASRPERAGYGYTF. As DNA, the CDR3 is TGTGCCAGCAGGCCAGAGCGGGCGGGGTATGGCTACACCTTC. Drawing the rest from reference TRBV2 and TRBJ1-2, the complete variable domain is EPEVTQTPSHQVTQMGQEVILRCVPISNHLYFYWYRQILGQKVEFLVSFYNNEISEKSEIFDDQFSVERPDGSNFTLKIRSTKLEDSAMYFCASRPERAGYGYTFGSGTRLTVV.

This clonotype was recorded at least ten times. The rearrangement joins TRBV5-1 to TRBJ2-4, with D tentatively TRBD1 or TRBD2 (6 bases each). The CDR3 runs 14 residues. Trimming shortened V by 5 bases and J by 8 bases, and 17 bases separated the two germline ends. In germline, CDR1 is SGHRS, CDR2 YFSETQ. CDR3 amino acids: CASSWKGGEDIQYF. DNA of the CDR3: TGCGCCAGCAGTTGGAAGGGGGGCGAGGACATTCAGTACTTC.

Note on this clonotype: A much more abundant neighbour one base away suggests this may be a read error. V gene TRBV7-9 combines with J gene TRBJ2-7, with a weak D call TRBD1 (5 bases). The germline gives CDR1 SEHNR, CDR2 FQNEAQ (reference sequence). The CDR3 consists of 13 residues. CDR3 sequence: CARSWGGAYEQYF. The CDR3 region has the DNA TGTGCCAGGAGCTGGGGCGGAGCCTACGAGCAGTACTTC.

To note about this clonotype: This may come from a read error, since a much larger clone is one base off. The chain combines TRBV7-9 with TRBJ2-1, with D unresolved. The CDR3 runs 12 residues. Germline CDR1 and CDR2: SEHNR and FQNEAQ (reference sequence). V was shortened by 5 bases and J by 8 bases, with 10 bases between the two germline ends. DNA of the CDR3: TGTGCCAGCAGCCGGATCGTGGATGAGCAGTTCTTC. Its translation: CASSRIVDEQFF.

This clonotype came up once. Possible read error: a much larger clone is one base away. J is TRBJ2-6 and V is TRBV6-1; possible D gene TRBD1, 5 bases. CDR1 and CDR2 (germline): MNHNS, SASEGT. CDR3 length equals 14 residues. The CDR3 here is CTSSDSSGTNVLTF. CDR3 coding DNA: TGTACCAGCAGTGACAGCTCTGGGACCAACGTCCTGACTTTC.

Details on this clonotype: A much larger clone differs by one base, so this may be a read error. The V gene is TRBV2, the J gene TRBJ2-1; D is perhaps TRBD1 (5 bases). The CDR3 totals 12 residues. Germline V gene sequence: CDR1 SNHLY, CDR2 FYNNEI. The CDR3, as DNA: TGTGTCAGCAGTGAACAGGCCGGTTTAAGGTTCTTC. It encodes CVSSEQAGLRFF.